This TCR beta chain appears in the sequencing data of a study of cytomegalovirus exposure and HLA in healthy donors. Donors came from a validation cohort of 95 to 150 subjects, distinct from the first 666-subject cohort. The V gene end was trimmed by 0 bases and the J gene end by 1 base; junction bases not matched to a gene: 3. Germline V gene lookup returns CDR1 SGHDT and CDR2 YYEEEE. The CDR3 loop spans 16 amino acids. TCRdb keeps only in-frame clones here, not all; method: immunoSEQ multiplex PCR. Of about 95,000 clones listed, 85% are singletons. This receptor was identified in a man aged 18 to 29 in good health and CMV-seropositive. This chain connects TRBV5-6 to TRBJ2-7; 11 positions agree with TRBD2. Sample: PBMCs. DNA for the CDR3: TGTGCCAGCAGCTTGGCTGGGACTAGCGGTTCCTACGAGCAGTACGTC. Translation: CASSLAGTSGSYEQYV.